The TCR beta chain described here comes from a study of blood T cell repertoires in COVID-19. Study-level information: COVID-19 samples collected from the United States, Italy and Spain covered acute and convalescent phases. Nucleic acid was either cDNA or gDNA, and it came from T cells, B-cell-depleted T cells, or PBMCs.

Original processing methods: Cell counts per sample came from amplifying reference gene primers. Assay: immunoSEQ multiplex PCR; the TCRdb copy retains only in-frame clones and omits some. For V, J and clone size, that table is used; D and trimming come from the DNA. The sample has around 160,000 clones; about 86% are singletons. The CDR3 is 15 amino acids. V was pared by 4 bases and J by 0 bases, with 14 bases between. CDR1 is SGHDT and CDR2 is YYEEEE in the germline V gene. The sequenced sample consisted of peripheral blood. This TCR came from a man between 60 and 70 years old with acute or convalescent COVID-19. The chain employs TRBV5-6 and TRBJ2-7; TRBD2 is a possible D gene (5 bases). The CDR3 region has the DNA TGTGCCAGCAGCCCTATTAGCGCGAGCTCCTACGAGCAGTACTTC. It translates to CASSPISASSYEQYF. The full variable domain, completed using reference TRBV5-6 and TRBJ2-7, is DAGVTQSPTHLIKTRGQQVTLRCSPKSGHDTVSWYQQALGQGPQFIFQYYEEEERQRGNFPDRFSGHQFPNYSSELNVNALLLGDSALYLCASSPISASSYEQYFGPGTRLTVT.